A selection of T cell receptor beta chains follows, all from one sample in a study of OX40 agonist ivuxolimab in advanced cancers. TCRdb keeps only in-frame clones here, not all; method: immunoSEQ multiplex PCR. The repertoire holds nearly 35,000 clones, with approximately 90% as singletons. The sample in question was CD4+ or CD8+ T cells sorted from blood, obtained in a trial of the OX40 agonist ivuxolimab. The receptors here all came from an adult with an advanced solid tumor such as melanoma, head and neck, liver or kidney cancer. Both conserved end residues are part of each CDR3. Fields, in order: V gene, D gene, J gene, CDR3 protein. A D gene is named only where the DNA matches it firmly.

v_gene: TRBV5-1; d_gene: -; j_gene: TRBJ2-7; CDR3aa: CASELGGGTNEQYF
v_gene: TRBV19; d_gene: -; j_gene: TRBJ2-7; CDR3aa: CASSIAVANYEQYF
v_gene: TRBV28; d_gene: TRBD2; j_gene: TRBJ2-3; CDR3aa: CASSLWYKGREGLADTQYF
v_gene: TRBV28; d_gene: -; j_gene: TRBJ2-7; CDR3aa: CASSSTTYEQYF
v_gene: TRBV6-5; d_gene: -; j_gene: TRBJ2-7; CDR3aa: CASSSTRPYEQYF
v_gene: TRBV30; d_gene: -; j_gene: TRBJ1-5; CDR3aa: CAWSVHRERPQHF
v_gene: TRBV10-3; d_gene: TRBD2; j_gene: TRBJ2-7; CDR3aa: CATLAGDYEQYF
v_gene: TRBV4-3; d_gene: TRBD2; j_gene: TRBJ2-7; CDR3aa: CASSPGVSGTYEQYF
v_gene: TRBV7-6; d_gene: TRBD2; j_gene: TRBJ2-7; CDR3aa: CASSLVSGRTREQYF
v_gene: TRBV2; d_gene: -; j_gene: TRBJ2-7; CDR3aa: CASTLLHEQYF
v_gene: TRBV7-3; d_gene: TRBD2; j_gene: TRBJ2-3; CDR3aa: CASSFSGSSDTQYF
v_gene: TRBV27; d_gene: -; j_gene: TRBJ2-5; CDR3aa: CASSPGSETQYF
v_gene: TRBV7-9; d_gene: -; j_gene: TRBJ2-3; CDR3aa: CASSFSTGTDTQYF
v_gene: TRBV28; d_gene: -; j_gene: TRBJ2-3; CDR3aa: CASSLSREWSTDTQYF
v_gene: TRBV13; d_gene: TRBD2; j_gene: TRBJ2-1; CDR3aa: CASTLGLAAYNEQFF
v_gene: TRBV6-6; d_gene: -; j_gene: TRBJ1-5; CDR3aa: CASSYRTRGNQPQHF
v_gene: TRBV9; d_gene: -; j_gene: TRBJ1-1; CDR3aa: CASSVVRAVMNTEAFF
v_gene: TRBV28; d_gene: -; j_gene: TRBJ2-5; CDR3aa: CASSHLEEGWTQYF
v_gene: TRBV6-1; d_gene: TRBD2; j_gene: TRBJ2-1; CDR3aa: CASSEYRLAEYNEQFF
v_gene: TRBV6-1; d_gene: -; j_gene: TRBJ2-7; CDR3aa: CASEGWEQYF
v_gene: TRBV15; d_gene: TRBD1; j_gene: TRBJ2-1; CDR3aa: CATSRDRGQAYNEQFF
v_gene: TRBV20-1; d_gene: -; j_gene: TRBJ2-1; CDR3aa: CSASDNEQFF
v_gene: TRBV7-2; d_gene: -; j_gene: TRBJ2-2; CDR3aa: CASILAGTGELFF
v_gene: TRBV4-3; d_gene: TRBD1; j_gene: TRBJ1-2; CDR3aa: CASSQAGGNGYTF
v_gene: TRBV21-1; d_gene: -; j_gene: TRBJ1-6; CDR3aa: CAGVGPEHNSPLHF
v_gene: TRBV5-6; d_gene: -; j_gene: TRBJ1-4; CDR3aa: CASSLGTRGANEKLFF
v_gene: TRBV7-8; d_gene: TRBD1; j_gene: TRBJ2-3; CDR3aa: CASSLVVGTGTDTQYF
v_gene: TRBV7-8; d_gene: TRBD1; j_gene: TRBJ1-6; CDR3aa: CASRGGTVGSPLHF
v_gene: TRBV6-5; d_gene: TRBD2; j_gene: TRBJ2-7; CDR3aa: CASSYLTSVYEQYF
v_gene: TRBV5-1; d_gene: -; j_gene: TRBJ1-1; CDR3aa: CASSLAFRNTEAFF
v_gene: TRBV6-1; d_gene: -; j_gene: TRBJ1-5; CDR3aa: CASIPWDYSNQPQHF
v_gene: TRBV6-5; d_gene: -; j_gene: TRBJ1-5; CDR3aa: CASQSENNQPQHF
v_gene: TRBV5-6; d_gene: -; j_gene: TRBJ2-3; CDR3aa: CASSLVGGTQYF
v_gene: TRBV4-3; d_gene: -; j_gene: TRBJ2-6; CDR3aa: CASSKMGPGSGANVLTF
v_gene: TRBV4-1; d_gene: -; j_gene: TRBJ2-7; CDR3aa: CASSQTYTEQYF
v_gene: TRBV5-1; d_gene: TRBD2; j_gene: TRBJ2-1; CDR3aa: CASSFWGGSGEQFF
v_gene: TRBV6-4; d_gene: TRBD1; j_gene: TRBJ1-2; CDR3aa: CASSDKRFMGQGYGYTF
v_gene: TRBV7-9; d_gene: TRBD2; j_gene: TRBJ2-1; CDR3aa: CASSWVTSDNEQFF
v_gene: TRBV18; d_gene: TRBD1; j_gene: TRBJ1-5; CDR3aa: CASSPVDRGRNQPQHF
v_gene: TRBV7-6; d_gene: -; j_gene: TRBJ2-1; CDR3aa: CASSLELGPYNEQFF
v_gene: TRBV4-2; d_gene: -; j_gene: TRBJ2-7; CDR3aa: CASSLGARGSSSYEQYF
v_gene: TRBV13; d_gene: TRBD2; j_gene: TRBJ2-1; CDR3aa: CASSLSSAGALEQFF
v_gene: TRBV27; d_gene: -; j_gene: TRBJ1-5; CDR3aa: CASSYSPVQPQHF
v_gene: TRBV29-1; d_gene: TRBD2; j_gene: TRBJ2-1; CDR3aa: CSVASGLAGLYNEQFF
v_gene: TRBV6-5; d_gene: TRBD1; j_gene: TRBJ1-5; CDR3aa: CASRPGQGIQPQHF
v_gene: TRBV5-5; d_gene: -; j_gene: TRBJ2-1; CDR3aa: CASSLGPNPINEQFF
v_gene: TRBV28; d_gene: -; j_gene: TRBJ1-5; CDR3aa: CASSSTRDGPNQPQHF
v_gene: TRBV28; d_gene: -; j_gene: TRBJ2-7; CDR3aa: CACSVRGAYEQYF
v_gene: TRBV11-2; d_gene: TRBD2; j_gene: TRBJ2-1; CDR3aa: CASSSPGLAANEQFF
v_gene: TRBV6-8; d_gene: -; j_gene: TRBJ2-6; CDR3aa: CASSYRALWANVLTF